Included here is one T cell receptor (beta chain) sequence, with context. The data derive from a study of blood T cell repertoires in COVID-19. Study in general: Donors in the United States, Italy and Spain gave samples during acute or convalescent COVID-19. PBMCs, B-cell-depleted T cells, or T cells were the source of the cDNA or gDNA that made up the material.

Measured with immunoSEQ multiplex PCR; TCRdb has only the in-frame clones, and not every one. The sample shows 300,000 to 450,000 clones, about 89% of them seen only once. The origin of this receptor is a man in his forties in a cohort exposed to, infected with or recovered from COVID-19 (not recorded which). Sequenced input: PBMCs or T cells enriched from blood (not recorded which).

The chain's CDR3 is CASRDTDREKLFF. CDR3 DNA: TGTGCCAGCAGGGACACGGACAGAGAAAAACTGTTTTTT. The J gene is TRBJ1-4, the V gene TRBV6-5; maybe TRBD1 (6 bases). The V end was cut by 6 bases, the J end by 8 bases, with 13 bases between. CDR1 MNHEY and CDR2 SVGAGI come from the germline V gene. The CDR3 is made up of 13 amino acids.